The TCR beta chain described here comes from a study of T cell changes during pregnancy in multiple sclerosis. Trimming removed 0 bases from V and 11 bases from J; junction bases left unmatched: 4. Germline assignment: CDR1 LNHDA and CDR2 SQIVND (reference sequence). The CDR3 runs to 13 residues. The assay was immunoSEQ multiplex PCR, and TCRdb's table has in-frame clones only and misses some. Here the sample spans 30,000 to 35,000 clones, approximately 88% being singletons. The J gene is TRBJ2-1, the V gene TRBV19; 7 nucleotides match TRBD2. The input for sequencing was CD8+ T cells from peripheral blood mononuclear cells, taken before pregnancy. This sequence was found in a female donor with multiple sclerosis, enrolled in a pregnancy study. CDR3 bases: TGTGCCAGTAGTATAGAGGGGGGGGTGAAGCAGTTCTTC. Protein: CASSIEGGVKQFF.